The clone carrying this T cell receptor beta chain was picked up one time. Its antigen is as yet unknown. This record comes from a study of blood T cells in healthy people across ages. Study outcomes and limitations: Unsorted PBMC material precluded a definitive naive versus antigen-experienced comparison.

Looked up from germline, CDR1 is MNHNY and CDR2 is SVGAGI (reference sequence). CDR3 length: 14 amino acids. Trimming stripped 6 bases from V and 7 bases from J, with 18 bases between. Alongside a J-beta primer mix, a sample-barcoded 5' primer served in a second PCR lasting about 7 to 12 cycles. Using its own MiXCR run on the 5' RACE reads, TCRdb lists one record per CDR3 protein. Of about 1,400,000 distinct CDR3 sequences listed, 45% to 70% were seen once; the top ten hold 6.5% to 8.5%. This TCR was sampled from a man between 18 and 35 years old in good health. Sequencing input: blood. V usage is TRBV6-6 and J usage is TRBJ1-1; possibly TRBD1 for D (5 bases). The CDR3 DNA reads TGTGCCAGCAGCTCGGACACCGCCCTACTTGAAGCTTTCTTT. Amino acids: CASSSDTALLEAFF.